Listed below are T cell receptor beta chains from one sample, sequenced in a study of T cell repertoires in cytomegalovirus infection. Using its own MiXCR run on the reads, TCRdb lists one record per CDR3 protein. The sample has about 20,000 distinct CDR3 sequences, about 42% seen once. Their antigens remain unidentified. The sequenced sample was CD8+ T cells from cultured PBMCs, obtained from culture after CMV antigen stimulation. These receptors came from a human donor in good health (CMV status not recorded). Some clones in this sample may be carry-over from other donors' samples. The CDR3 runs from the conserved cysteine through the conserved F or W. A D gene is named only where the DNA matches it firmly. The size field is filled for only some rows; it gives once, few, many or a size class.

v_gene,abundance,d_gene,j_gene,CDR3aa,CDR3nt
TRBV12-3/TRBV12-4,NA,TRBD2,TRBJ2-1,CASSLELAGASYNEQFF,TGTGCCAGCAGTTTAGAATTAGCGGGAGCCTCCTACAATGAGCAGTTCTTC
TRBV6-2/TRBV6-3,NA,TRBD2,TRBJ2-3,CASSYSREGLDTQYF,TGTGCCAGCAGTTACTCACGGGAGGGGCTGGATACGCAGTATTTT
TRBV12-3/TRBV12-4,NA,NA,TRBJ2-1,CASRISGPYNEQFF,TGTGCCAGCAGAATAAGCGGCCCCTACAATGAGCAGTTCTTC
TRBV27,NA,NA,TRBJ1-1,CASSSPSGIRTEAFF,TGTGCCAGCAGTTCACCCTCAGGGATCCGTACTGAAGCTTTCTTT
TRBV20-1,few,NA,TRBJ2-5,CSAKRYQETQYF,TGCAGTGCTAAGAGGTACCAAGAGACCCAGTACTTC
TRBV9,NA,TRBD1,TRBJ2-2,CASSGNRGTNTGELFF,TGTGCCAGCAGCGGCAACAGGGGGACGAACACCGGGGAGCTGTTTTTT
TRBV7-2,NA,TRBD2,TRBJ2-5,CASSLTGLAGGDETQYF,TGTGCCAGCAGCTTAACGGGCCTAGCGGGAGGGGATGAGACCCAGTACTTC
TRBV7-9,NA,NA,TRBJ2-7,CASSLVVTYEQYF,TGTGCCAGCAGCTTAGTTGTGACCTACGAGCAGTACTTC
TRBV27,NA,NA,TRBJ2-3,CASRGFSLTDTQYF,TGTGCCAGCAGGGGGTTTAGTCTGACAGATACGCAGTATTTT
TRBV7-6,NA,NA,TRBJ2-3,CASSSASLDYTDTQYF,TGTGCCAGCAGCTCGGCCAGTTTGGACTACACAGATACGCAGTATTTT
TRBV5-6,NA,NA,TRBJ2-1,CASSSTGRILSSYNEQFF,TGTGCCAGCAGTTCCACTGGACGGATCTTGAGCTCCTACAATGAGCAGTTCTTC
TRBV6-2/TRBV6-3,few,TRBD2,TRBJ2-7,CASRLNSGRAYEQYF,TGTGCCAGCAGGCTGAATAGCGGGAGGGCCTACGAGCAGTACTTC
TRBV27,NA,NA,TRBJ2-7,CASSLGRGSYEQYF,TGTGCCAGCTCCCTGGGTAGGGGTTCCTACGAGCAGTACTTC
TRBV11-2,once,NA,TRBJ1-6,CASSPGSYNSPLHF,TGTGCCAGCAGCCCCGGCTCCTATAATTCACCCCTCCACTTT
TRBV6-6,few,NA,TRBJ1-1,CASSDLTGGNTEAFF,TGTGCCAGCAGCGACTTGACAGGCGGGAACACTGAAGCTTTCTTT
TRBV7-9,NA,TRBD1,TRBJ1-2,CASSPGTGSGYTF,TGTGCCAGCAGCCCCGGGACAGGGTCTGGCTACACCTTC
TRBV4-1,few,TRBD2,TRBJ2-7,CASSQEPSGSEEQYF,TGCGCCAGCAGCCAAGAGCCTAGCGGGAGTGAGGAGCAGTACTTC
TRBV4-1,few,NA,TRBJ2-7,CASSQGWLGKYEQYF,TGCGCCAGCAGCCAAGGTTGGCTAGGCAAGTACGAGCAGTACTTC
TRBV7-9,few,NA,TRBJ1-6,CASSGGVGNSPLHF,TGTGCCAGCAGTGGGGGGGTCGGTAATTCACCCCTCCACTTT
TRBV11-3,NA,NA,TRBJ1-1,CASSLAGKTEAFF,TGTGCCAGCAGCTTAGCAGGGAAGACTGAAGCTTTCTTT
TRBV7-2,NA,TRBD2,TRBJ2-1,CASSDRGGGAYNEQFF,TGTGCCAGCAGCGACCGCGGGGGGGGGGCCTACAATGAGCAGTTCTTC
TRBV6-5,NA,TRBD2,TRBJ2-1,CASSETSGSNEQFF,TGTGCCAGCAGTGAGACTAGCGGGAGTAATGAGCAGTTCTTC
TRBV6-1,NA,NA,TRBJ2-7,CASSQSYEQYF,TGTGCCAGCAGTCAAAGCTACGAGCAGTACTTC
TRBV29-1,few,NA,TRBJ2-7,CSVEVGGGRYEQYF,TGCAGCGTTGAAGTCGGGGGTGGCCGGTACGAGCAGTACTTC
TRBV27,few,NA,TRBJ1-2,CASSSTGRSKANYGYTF,TGTGCCAGCAGTAGCACCGGACGGAGTAAGGCTAACTATGGCTACACCTTC
TRBV9,NA,NA,TRBJ2-1,CASSGGGQLYNEQFF,TGTGCCAGCAGCGGAGGAGGACAGCTATACAATGAGCAGTTCTTC
TRBV6-2/TRBV6-3,NA,TRBD1,TRBJ1-2,CASSSDRTEKGYTF,TGTGCCAGCAGTTCGGACAGGACCGAAAAAGGCTACACCTTC
TRBV25-1,NA,NA,TRBJ2-7,CASGPAYEQYF,TGTGCCAGCGGCCCCGCCTACGAGCAGTACTTC
TRBV24-1,few,TRBD1,TRBJ2-2,CATSDDRGRSRVTGELFF,TGTGCCACCAGTGATGACAGGGGAAGATCTCGAGTCACCGGGGAGCTGTTTTTT